This T cell receptor beta chain came from a study of T cell changes during pregnancy in multiple sclerosis. Data came from immunoSEQ multiplex PCR; TCRdb stores just in-frame clones and leaves some out. The data hold approximately 50,000 clones, with roughly 92% observed a single time. This CDR3 has 13 amino acids. Looked up from germline, CDR1 is SGDLS and CDR2 is YYNGEE. V gave up 4 bases and J gave up 7 bases, with 13 bases separating them. This clone occurred a few times. The sample was CD4+ T cells from peripheral blood mononuclear cells, taken in the third trimester of pregnancy. The chain couples TRBV9 to TRBJ2-3, with a tentative D call TRBD2 (6 bases). The TCR sequence derives from a female donor with multiple sclerosis, enrolled in a pregnancy study. CDR3 nucleotides: TGTGCCAGCAGCCCCTCGACTAGACATACGCAGTATTTT. It translates to CASSPSTRHTQYF.